This T cell receptor (beta chain) was recovered during a study of OX40 agonist ivuxolimab in advanced cancers. Overall study: Those treated in dose escalation had hepatocellular carcinoma, melanoma, renal cell cancer or head and neck cancer.

Produced via immunoSEQ multiplex PCR; TCRdb's table is partial and in-frame only. This table holds 45,000 to 70,000 clones, more than 85% found once. Sequenced here: CD4+ or CD8+ T cells sorted from blood, sampled in a trial of the OX40 agonist ivuxolimab. The source of this sequence is an adult with an advanced solid tumor such as melanoma, head and neck, liver or kidney cancer.

CDR3 region: CSARLGETQYF. The CDR3 nucleotides are TGCAGTGCCCGCTTAGGGGAGACCCAGTACTTC. The J gene is TRBJ2-5, the V gene TRBV20-1; unclear D gene. V gave up 6 bases and J gave up 5 bases, with 10 bases separating them. The germline V gene has CDR1 DFQATT and CDR2 SNEGSKA (reference sequence). The CDR3 runs to 11 residues.